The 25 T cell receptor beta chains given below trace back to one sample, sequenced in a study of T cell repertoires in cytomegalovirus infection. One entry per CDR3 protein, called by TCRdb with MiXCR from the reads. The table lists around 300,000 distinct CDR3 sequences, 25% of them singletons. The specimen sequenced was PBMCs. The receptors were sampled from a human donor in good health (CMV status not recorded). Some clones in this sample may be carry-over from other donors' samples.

CDR3 nucleotides: TGCAGTGAACAGCAAAACCAACAAAATCAGCCCCAGCATTTT. Residues: CSEQQNQQNQPQHF. This chain uses TRBV20-1 with TRBJ1-5, with no clear D. CDR1 and CDR2 from the germline V gene are DFQATT and SNEGSKA (reference sequence). CDR3 size: 14 residues. V shed 7 bases and J shed 4 bases, with 17 bases lying between them.

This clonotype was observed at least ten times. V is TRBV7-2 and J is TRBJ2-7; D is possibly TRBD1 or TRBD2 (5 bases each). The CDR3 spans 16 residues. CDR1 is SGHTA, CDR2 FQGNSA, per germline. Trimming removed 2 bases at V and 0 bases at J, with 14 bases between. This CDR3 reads CASSLQGGSPSYEQYF. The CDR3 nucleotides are TGTGCCAGCAGCTTACAGGGTGGGAGCCCCTCCTACGAGCAGTACTTC.

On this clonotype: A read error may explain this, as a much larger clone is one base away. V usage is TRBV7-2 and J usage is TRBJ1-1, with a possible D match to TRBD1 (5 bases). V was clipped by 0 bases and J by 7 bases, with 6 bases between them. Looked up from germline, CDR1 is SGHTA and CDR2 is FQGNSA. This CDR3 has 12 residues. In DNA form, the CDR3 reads TGTGCCAGCAGCTTAGCCGGGGGTGAAGCTTTCTTT. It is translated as CASSLAGGEAFF.

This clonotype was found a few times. CDR3 residues: CASSKRSSYNEQFF. CDR3 nucleotides: TGTGCCAGCAGTAAGCGGAGCTCCTACAATGAGCAGTTCTTC. J is TRBJ2-1 and V is TRBV6-1; tentative D call: TRBD2 (5 bases). Germline lookup yields CDR1 MNHNS and CDR2 SASEGT. The ends were cut back, 5 bases at V and 0 bases at J, with 8 bases in the middle. This CDR3 spans 14 amino acids.

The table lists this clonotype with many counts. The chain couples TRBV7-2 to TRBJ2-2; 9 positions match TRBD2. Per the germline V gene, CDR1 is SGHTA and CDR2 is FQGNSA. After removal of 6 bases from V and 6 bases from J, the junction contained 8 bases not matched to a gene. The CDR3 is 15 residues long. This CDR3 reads CASSQLAGVSGELFF. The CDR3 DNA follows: TGTGCCAGCAGTCAATTAGCGGGAGTTTCCGGGGAGCTGTTTTTT.

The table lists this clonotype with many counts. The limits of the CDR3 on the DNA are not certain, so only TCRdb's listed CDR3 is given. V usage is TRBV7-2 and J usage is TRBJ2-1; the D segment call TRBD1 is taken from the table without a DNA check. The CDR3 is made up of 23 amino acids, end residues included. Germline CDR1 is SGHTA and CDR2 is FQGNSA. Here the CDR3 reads CASSKRRGARTTMSSSSYNEQFF.

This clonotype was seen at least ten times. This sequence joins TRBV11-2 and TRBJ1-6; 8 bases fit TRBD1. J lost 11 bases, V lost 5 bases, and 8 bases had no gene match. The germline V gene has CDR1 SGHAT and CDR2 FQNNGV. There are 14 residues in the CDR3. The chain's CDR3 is CASSQRQGNAPLHF. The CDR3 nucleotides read TGTGCCAGCAGCCAGCGACAGGGGAACGCACCCCTCCACTTT.

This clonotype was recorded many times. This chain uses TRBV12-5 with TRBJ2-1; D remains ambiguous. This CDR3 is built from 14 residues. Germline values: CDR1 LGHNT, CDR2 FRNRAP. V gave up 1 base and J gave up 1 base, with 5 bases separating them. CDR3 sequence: CASGLESSYNEQFF. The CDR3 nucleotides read TGTGCTAGTGGTTTGGAGAGTTCCTACAATGAGCAGTTCTTC.

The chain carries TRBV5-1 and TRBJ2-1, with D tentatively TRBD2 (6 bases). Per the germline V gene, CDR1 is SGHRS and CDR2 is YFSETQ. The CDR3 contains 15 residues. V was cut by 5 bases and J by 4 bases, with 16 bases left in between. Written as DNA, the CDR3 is TGCGCCAGCAGAATATCGGGAGCAAAGTACAATGAGCAGTTCTTC. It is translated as CASRISGAKYNEQFF. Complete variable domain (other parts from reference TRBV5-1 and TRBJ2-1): KAGVTQTPRYLIKTRGQQVTLSCSPISGHRSVSWYQQTPGQGLQFLFEYFSETQRNKGNFPGRFSGRQFSNSRSEMNVSTLELGDSALYLCASRISGAKYNEQFFGPGTRLTVL.

This CDR3 reads CASRADRGYYEQYF. Here the CDR3 DNA reads TGTGCCAGCAGAGCGGACAGGGGCTACTACGAGCAGTACTTC. The chain joins TRBV28 to TRBJ2-7, with TRBD1 matching over 9 bases. This CDR3 spans 14 amino acids. CDR1 is MDHEN, CDR2 SYDVKM, per germline. J lost 3 bases, V lost 6 bases, and 6 bases had no gene match.

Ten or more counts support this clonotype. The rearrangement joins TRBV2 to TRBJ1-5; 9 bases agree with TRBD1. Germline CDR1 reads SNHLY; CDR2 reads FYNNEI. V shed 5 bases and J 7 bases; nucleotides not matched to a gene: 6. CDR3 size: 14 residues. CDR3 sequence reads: CASSSGTGPQPQHF. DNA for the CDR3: TGTGCCAGCAGTAGTGGGACAGGGCCCCAGCCCCAGCATTTT.

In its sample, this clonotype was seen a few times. This CDR3 is CASTLGGTVEKLFF. DNA of the CDR3: TGTGCCAGCACCCTTGGGGGGACAGTAGAAAAACTGTTTTTT. The chain is built from TRBV28 and TRBJ1-4; 7 bases match TRBD1. Trimming at V came to 7 bases and at J to 8 bases, leaving 10 bases not matched to a gene. The V gene's germline CDR1 is MDHEN and CDR2 SYDVKM. This CDR3 contains 14 residues.

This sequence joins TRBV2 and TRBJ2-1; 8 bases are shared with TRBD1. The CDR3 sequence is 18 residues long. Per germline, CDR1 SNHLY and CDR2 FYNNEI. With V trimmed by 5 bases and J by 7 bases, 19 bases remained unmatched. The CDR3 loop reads CASSQRGVSRGRRNEQFF. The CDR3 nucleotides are TGTGCCAGCAGTCAACGAGGGGTTAGCAGGGGGCGACGGAATGAGCAGTTCTTC.

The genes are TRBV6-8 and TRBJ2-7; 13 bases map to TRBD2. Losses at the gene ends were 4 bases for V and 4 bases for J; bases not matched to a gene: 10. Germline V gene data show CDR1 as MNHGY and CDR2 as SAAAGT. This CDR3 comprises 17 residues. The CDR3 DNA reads TGTGCCAGCAGTTGGCTCGGGACTAGCGGGATACCGTACGAGCAGTACTTC. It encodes CASSWLGTSGIPYEQYF.

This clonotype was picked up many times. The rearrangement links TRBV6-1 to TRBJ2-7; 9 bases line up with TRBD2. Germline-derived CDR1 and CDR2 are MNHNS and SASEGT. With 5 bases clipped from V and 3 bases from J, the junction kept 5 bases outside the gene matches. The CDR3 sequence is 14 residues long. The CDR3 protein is CASSSASGDYEQYF. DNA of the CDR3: TGTGCCAGCAGTTCGGCTAGCGGGGACTACGAGCAGTACTTC.

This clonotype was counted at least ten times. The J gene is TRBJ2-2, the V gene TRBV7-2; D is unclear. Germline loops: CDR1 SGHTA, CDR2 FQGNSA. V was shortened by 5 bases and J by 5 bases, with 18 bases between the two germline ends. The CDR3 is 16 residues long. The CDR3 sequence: CASSLTPRAPTGELFF. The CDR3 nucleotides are TGTGCCAGCAGCCTAACTCCACGGGCACCTACCGGGGAGCTGTTTTTT.

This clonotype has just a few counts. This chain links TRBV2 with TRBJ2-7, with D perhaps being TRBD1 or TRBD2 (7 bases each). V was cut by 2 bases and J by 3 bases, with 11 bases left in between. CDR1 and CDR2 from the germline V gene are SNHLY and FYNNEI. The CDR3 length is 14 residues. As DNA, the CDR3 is TGTGCCAGCAGTGAACAGGGGGAGGGCTACGAGCAGTACTTC. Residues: CASSEQGEGYEQYF.

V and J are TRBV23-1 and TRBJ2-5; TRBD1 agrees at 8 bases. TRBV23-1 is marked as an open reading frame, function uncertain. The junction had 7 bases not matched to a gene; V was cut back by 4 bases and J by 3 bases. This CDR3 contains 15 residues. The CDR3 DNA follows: TGCGCCAGCAGTCGAATGTACAGGGGGGAAGAGACCCAGTACTTC. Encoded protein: CASSRMYRGEETQYF.

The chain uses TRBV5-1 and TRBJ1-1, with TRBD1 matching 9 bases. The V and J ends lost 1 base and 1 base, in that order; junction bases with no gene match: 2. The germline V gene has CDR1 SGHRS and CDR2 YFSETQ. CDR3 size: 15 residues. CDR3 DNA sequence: TGCGCCAGCAGCTTGTGGGGACAGGGGAACACTGAAGCTTTCTTT. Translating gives CASSLWGQGNTEAFF.

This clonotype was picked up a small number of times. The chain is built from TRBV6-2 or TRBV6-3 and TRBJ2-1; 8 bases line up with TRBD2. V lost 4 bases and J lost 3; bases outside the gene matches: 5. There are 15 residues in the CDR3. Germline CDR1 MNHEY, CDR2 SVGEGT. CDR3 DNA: TGTGCCAGCAGTTCCCATAGCGGGATCTACAATGAGCAGTTCTTC. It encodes CASSSHSGIYNEQFF.

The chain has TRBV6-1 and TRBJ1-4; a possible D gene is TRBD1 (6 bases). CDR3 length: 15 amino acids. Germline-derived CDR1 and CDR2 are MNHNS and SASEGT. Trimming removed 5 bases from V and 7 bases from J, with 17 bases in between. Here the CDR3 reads CASSRVGGALEKLFF. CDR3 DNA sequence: TGTGCCAGCAGTCGGGTAGGGGGGGCACTTGAAAAACTGTTTTTT.

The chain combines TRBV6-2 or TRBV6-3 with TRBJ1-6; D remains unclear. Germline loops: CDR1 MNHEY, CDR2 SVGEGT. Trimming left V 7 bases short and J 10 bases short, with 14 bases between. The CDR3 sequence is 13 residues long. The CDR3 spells CASNSEKESPLHF. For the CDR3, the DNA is TGTGCCAGCAACTCGGAAAAGGAATCACCCCTCCACTTT.

CDR3 region: CASRPDAYNEQFF. The CDR3 region has the DNA TGTGCCAGCAGGCCGGACGCTTACAATGAGCAGTTCTTC. The chain is built from TRBV27 and TRBJ2-1; D is ambiguous. Germline V gene lookup returns CDR1 MNHEY and CDR2 SMNVEV (reference sequence). CDR3 length equals 13 residues. Deletions cut 6 bases from V and 4 bases from J, with 10 bases between.

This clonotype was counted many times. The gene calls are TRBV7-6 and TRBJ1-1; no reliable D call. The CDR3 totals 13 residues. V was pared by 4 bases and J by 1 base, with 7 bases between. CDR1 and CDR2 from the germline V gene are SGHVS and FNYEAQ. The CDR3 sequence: CASSSDTNTEAFF. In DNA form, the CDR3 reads TGTGCCAGCAGCTCAGACACGAACACTGAAGCTTTCTTT. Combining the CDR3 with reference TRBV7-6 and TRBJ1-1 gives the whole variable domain GAGVSQSPRYKVTKRGQDVALRCDPISGHVSLYWYRQALGQGPEFLTYFNYEAQQDKSGLPNDRFSAERPEGSISTLTIQRTEQRDSAMYRCASSSDTNTEAFFGQGTRLTVV.

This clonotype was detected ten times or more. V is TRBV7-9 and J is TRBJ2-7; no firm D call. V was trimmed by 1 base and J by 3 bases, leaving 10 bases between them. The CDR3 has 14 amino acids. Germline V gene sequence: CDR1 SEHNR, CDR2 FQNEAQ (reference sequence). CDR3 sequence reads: CASSLGGVGYEQYF. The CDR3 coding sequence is TGTGCCAGCAGCTTAGGGGGTGTCGGCTACGAGCAGTACTTC. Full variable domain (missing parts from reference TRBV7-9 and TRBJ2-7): DTGVSQNPRHKITKRGQNVTFRCDPISEHNRLYWYRQTLGQGPEFLTYFQNEAQLEKSRLLSDRFSAERPKGSFSTLEIQRTEQGDSAMYLCASSLGGVGYEQYFGPGTRLTVT.